These 6 T cell receptor beta chains were all obtained from the same sample, sequenced in a study of blood T cell repertoires in COVID-19. Clones were read by immunoSEQ multiplex PCR, and TCRdb kept only the in-frame ones, dropping some. The sample yields about 98,000 clones, about 90% seen once. Sequencing used peripheral blood. The receptors stem from a man between 50 and 59 years old with active COVID-19.

This sequence joins TRBV7-2 and TRBJ2-7, with TRBD2 matching over 14 bases. V trimming: 4 bases; J trimming: 2 bases; junction bases outside the gene matches: 1. Per germline, CDR1 SGHTA and CDR2 FQGNSA. This CDR3 has 15 residues. The CDR3, as DNA: TGTGCCAGCAGCTCGGGACTAGCGGGGGCCTACGAGCAGTACTTC. It codes for CASSSGLAGAYEQYF.

Only one count was recorded for this clone. J is TRBJ1-1 and V is TRBV5-8; 9 nucleotides align to TRBD1. CDR3 length: 15 amino acids. Germline-derived CDR1 and CDR2 are SGHTS and YDEGEE. Unmatched junction bases numbered 3, after V lost 3 bases and J lost 0 bases. CDR3 sequence reads: CASSYRGRMNTEAFF. The CDR3 region has the DNA TGTGCCAGCAGCTACAGGGGGCGAATGAACACTGAAGCTTTCTTT.

This chain joins TRBV7-2 and TRBJ1-5; possible D gene TRBD1, 5 bases. CDR3 length equals 14 residues. Trimming stripped 1 base from V and 2 bases from J, with 6 bases between. CDR1 SGHTA and CDR2 FQGNSA come from the germline V gene. DNA for the CDR3: TGTGCCAGCAGCTTAGGGGGCGGCAATCAGCCCCAGCATTTT. Encoded protein: CASSLGGGNQPQHF. Variable domain in full (rest from reference TRBV7-2 and TRBJ1-5): GAGVSQSPSNKVTEKGKDVELRCDPISGHTALYWYRQSLGQGLEFLIYFQGNSAPDKSGLPSDRFSAERTGGSVSTLTIQRTQQEDSAVYLCASSLGGGNQPQHFGDGTRLSIL.

This clone counts as medium-sized. The genes are TRBV7-9 and TRBJ1-1, with D maybe TRBD1 (6 bases). With 3 bases removed from V and 1 base from J, the gap between germline ends came to 9 bases. CDR3 length: 14 amino acids. Germline V lookup: CDR1 SEHNR, CDR2 FQNEAQ (reference sequence). The chain's CDR3 is CASSLPDRNTEAFF. In nucleotides, the CDR3 is TGTGCCAGCAGCTTGCCGGACAGGAACACTGAAGCTTTCTTT.

Only one count was recorded for this clone. The gene calls are TRBV6-6 and TRBJ2-7, with TRBD1 matching over 9 bases. Germline lookup yields CDR1 MNHNY and CDR2 SVGAGI (reference sequence). Losses at the gene ends were 7 bases for V and 5 bases for J; bases not matched to a gene: 6. This CDR3 has 13 residues. The CDR3 protein is CASMIQGANEQYF. Written as DNA, the CDR3 is TGTGCCAGCATGATACAGGGGGCCAACGAGCAGTACTTC.

The chain is built from TRBV19 and TRBJ2-7; 9 nucleotides align to TRBD1. V lost 5 bases to trimming and J lost 0 bases; unmatched junction nucleotides: 8. CDR1 is LNHDA, CDR2 SQIVND, per germline (reference sequence). CDR3 size: 16 residues. Here the CDR3 DNA reads TGTGCCAGTAGTGCCCTCCCGGGACAGGGCTCCTACGAGCAGTACTTC. It codes for CASSALPGQGSYEQYF.